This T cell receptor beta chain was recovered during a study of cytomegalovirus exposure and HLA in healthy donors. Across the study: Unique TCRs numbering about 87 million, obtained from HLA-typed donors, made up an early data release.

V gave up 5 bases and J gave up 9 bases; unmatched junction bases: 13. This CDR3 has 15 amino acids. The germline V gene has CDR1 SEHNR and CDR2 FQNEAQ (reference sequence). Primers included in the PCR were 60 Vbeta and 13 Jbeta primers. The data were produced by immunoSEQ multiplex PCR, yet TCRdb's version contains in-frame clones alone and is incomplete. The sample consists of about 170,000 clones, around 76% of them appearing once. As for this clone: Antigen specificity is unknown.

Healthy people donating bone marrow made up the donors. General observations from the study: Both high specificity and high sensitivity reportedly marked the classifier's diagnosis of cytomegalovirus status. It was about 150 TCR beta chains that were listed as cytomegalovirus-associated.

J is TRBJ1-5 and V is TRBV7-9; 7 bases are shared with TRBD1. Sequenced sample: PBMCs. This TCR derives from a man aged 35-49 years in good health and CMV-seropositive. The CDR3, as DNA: TGTGCCAGCAGCAATCTAGACAGGGACTTAGGGCCCCAGCATTTT. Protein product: CASSNLDRDLGPQHF.